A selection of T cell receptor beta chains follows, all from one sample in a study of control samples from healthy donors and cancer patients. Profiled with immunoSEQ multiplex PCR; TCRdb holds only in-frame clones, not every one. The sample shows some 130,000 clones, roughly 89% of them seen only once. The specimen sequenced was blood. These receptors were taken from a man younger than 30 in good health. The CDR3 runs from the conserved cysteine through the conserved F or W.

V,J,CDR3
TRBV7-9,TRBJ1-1,CASGQGGRNTEAFF
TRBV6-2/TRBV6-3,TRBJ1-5,CASSDRGSQPQHF
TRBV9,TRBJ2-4,CASSTTSGLAGNIQYF
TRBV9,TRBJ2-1,CASSATVRGPEQFF
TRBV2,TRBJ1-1,CASRPLWMPEAFF
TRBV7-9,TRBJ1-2,CASRIQGNYGYTF
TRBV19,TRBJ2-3,CASMSKRSDTQYF
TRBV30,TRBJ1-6,CAWSVEDGNSPLHF
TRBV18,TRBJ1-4,CASSPAGAEKLFF
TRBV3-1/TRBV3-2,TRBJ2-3,CASSLGTATDTQYF
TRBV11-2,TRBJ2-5,CASSLGDRGRETQYF
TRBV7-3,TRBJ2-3,CASSPFSGGATDTQYF
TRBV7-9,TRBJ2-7,CASSYSGTGGSFEQYF
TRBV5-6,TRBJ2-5,CASSFGLAGGPEKETQYF
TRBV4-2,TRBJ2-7,CASSHALGYEQYF
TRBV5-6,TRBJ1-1,CASSSVGGNTEAFF
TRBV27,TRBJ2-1,CASSLRVWPHNEQFF
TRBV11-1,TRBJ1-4,CASSFNGGEKLFF
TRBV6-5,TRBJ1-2,CASSLNRRGYTF
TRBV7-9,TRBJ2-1,CASSRLQGALDEQFF
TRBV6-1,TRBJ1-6,CASSDTWNSPLHF
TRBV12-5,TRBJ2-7,CASGLNTGTLF
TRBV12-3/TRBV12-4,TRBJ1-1,CASSLLGYTEAFF
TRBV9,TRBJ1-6,CASSVGPNSPLHF
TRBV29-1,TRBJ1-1,CSVEGTANTEAFF
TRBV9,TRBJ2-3,CASSGGAFEADTQYF
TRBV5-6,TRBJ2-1,CASSWAVNEQFF
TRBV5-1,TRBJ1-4,CASSWTGTGGTNEKLFF
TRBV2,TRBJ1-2,CASRGNLGGGGYTF
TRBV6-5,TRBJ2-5,CASSRSLAARETQYF
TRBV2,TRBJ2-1,CASNGLQGKRANEQFF
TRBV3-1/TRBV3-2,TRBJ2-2,CASSQEGFRSNTGELFF
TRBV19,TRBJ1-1,CASSPGQSMNTEAFF
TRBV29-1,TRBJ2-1,CSVDPLGGVDEQFF
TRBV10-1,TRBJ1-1,CASSESAGVTEAFF
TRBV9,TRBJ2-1,CASSERGGSYNEQFF
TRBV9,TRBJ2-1,CASSQRPGEQFF
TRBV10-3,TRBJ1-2,CAISDADYPGHRKGYTF
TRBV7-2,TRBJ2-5,CASSFDLGAETQYF
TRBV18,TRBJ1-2,CASSPDDRARGYTF
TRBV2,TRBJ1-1,CASSAEMNTEAFF
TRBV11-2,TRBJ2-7,CASSLGPFDEQYF
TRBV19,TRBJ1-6,CASSRQNSPLHF
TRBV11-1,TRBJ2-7,CASSLGRNYEQYF
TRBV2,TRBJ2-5,CASSLRLAGQETQYF
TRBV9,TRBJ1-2,CASSVARGRDGYTF